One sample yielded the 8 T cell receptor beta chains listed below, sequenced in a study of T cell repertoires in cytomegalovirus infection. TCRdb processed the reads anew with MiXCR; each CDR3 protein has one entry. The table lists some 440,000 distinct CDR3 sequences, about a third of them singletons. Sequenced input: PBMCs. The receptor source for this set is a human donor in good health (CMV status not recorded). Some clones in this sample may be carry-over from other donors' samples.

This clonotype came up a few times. CDR3 region: CASWDTVYNEQFF. DNA of the CDR3: TGTGCCAGCTGGGACACGGTCTACAATGAGCAGTTCTTC. This chain joins TRBV2 and TRBJ2-1; weak D call: TRBD1 (6 bases). Germline V gene lookup returns CDR1 SNHLY and CDR2 FYNNEI. V lost 8 bases and J 3 bases, leaving 11 bases between the germline ends. The CDR3 is made up of 13 amino acids. Using reference TRBV2 and TRBJ2-1 for the parts outside the CDR3, the full variable domain is EPEVTQTPSHQVTQMGQEVILRCVPISNHLYFYWYRQILGQKVEFLVSFYNNEISEKSEIFDDQFSVERPDGSNFTLKIRSTKLEDSAMYFCASWDTVYNEQFFGPGTRLTVL.

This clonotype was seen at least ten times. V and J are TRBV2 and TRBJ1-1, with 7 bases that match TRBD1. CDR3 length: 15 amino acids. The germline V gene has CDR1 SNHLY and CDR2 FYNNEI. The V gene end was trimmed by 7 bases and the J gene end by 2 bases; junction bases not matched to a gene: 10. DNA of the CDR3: TGTGCCAGCAAAGAAACGGGACAGCGAAACACTGAAGCTTTCTTT. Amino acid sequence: CASKETGQRNTEAFF. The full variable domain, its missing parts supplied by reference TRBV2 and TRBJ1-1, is EPEVTQTPSHQVTQMGQEVILRCVPISNHLYFYWYRQILGQKVEFLVSFYNNEISEKSEIFDDQFSVERPDGSNFTLKIRSTKLEDSAMYFCASKETGQRNTEAFFGQGTRLTVV.

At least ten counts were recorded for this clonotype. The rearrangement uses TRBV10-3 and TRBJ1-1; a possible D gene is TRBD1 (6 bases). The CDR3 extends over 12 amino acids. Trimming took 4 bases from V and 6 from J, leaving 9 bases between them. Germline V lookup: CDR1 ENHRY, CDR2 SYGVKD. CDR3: CAISATGAEAFF. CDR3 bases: TGTGCCATCAGTGCGACAGGAGCTGAAGCTTTCTTT.

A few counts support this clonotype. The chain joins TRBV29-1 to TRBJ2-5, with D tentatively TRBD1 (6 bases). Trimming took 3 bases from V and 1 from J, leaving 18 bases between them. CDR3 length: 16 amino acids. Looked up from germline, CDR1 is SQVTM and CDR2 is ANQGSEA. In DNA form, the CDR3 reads TGCAGCGTTGACCCGCCTGACAGGCCCCTCCAAGAGACCCAGTACTTC. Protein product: CSVDPPDRPLQETQYF.

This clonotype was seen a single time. DNA of the CDR3: TGTGCCAGCAGTGTGATGACTGAAGCTTTCTTT. It specifies CASSVMTEAFF. The chain carries TRBV12-3 or TRBV12-4 and TRBJ1-1, with no clear D. The CDR3 is 11 amino acids. Trimming cost V 5 bases and J 5 bases, with 6 bases left between them.

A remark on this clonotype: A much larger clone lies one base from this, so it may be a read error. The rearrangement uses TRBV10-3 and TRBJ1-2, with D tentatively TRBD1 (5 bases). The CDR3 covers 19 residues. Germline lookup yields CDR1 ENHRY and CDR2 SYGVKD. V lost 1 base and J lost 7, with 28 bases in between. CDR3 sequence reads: CAISEFFIRAAGRGSGYTF. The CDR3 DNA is TGTGCCATCAGTGAGTTTTTCATTCGTGCGGCAGGCCGGGGCTCTGGCTACACCTTC.

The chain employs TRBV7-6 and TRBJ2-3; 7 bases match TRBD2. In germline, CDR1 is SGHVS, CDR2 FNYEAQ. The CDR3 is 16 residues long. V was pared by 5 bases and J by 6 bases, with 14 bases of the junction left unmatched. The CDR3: CASSLMGGGSIDTQYF. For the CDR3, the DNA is TGTGCCAGCAGCCTCATGGGGGGGGGGAGTATTGATACGCAGTATTTT.

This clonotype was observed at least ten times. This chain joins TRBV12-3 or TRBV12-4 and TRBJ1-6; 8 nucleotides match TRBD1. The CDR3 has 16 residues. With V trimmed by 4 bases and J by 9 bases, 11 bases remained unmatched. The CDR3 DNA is TGTGCCAGCAGTTGGGGACCGGGACAGGTATCTTCACCCCTCCACTTT. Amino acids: CASSWGPGQVSSPLHF.